One sample yielded the 8 T cell receptor beta chains listed below, sequenced in a study of CXCR3-negative and CXCR3-positive naive CD8 T cells. General study findings and limits: TRB CDR3 hydrophobicity was greater in CXCR3-positive naive cells than in CXCR3-negative naive cells.

Their recognized antigens are unknown. In preparing the TRB cDNA libraries, 5' RACE with UMI labels was used. TCRdb re-called the 5' RACE reads; every CDR3 protein appears as one record, without DNA. The data include around 120,000 distinct CDR3 sequences; the top ten clones carry 0.59%. The specimen sequenced was naive CXCR3+ CD8+ T cells from blood. Documented subset: CD45RO-CCR7+CD27+CD95- naive CD8+ T cells expressing CXCR3 (TNR3+). These receptors all stem from a human donor in good health. Some clones in this sample may be carry-over from other donors' samples.

The chain's CDR3 is CASSLLGEETEAFF. This rearrangement joins TRBV7-9 to TRBJ1-1. Germline CDR1 and CDR2: SEHNR and FQNEAQ (reference sequence). There are 14 residues in the CDR3.

The V call is TRBV27, the J call TRBJ2-1; there is no DNA to check the TCRdb D call of TRBD1. Germline values: CDR1 MNHEY, CDR2 SMNVEV (reference sequence). The CDR3 contains 19 residues. The CDR3: CASSLLTPRQGISYNEQFF.

V gene TRBV18 combines with J gene TRBJ2-2; TCRdb names TRBD1, which stays unverified in the absence of DNA. The length of the CDR3 is 14 residues. CDR1 KGHSH and CDR2 LQKENI come from the germline V gene. This CDR3 reads CASSSLGASGELFF.

The J gene is TRBJ2-2, the V gene TRBV11-2; the D call of TRBD1 rests on TCRdb alone, since no DNA is present to check it. Germline CDR1 reads SGHAT; CDR2 reads FQNNGV. CDR3 length equals 14 residues. The CDR3 is CASSWQGTGGELFF.

The chain couples TRBV7-9 to TRBJ2-2. Looked up from germline, CDR1 is SEHNR and CDR2 is FQNEAQ (reference sequence). The CDR3 contains 14 residues. The CDR3 reads CASTEKGNTGELFF.

The chain combines TRBV7-9 with TRBJ1-1. Germline V CDR1 and CDR2: SEHNR, FQNEAQ (reference sequence). This CDR3 region has 12 residues. CDR3 residues: CASSRSHTEAFF.

This chain joins TRBV29-1 and TRBJ2-3; the TRBD2 assignment by TCRdb is unverifiable without DNA. CDR1 and CDR2 from the germline V gene are SQVTM and ANQGSEA. The CDR3 consists of 16 residues. The CDR3 loop reads CSVELFRGRTGDTQYF.

The J gene is TRBJ2-3, the V gene TRBV6-2 or TRBV6-3; as DNA is missing, the TRBD1 call by TCRdb cannot be tested. Germline CDR1 MNHEY, CDR2 SVGEGT. The CDR3 runs 20 residues. The CDR3 region is CASSYFDRGQAPVGVDTQYF.